This T cell receptor (beta chain) was identified during a study of T-cell memory formation after mild COVID-19. This clonotype has just a few counts. The antigen remains unidentified. Study conclusions and caveats: Some SARS-CoV-2-responding clones were already detected in memory before infection.

The CDR3 totals 14 residues. The ends were cut back, 3 bases at V and 3 bases at J, with 11 bases in the middle. Germline V gene lookup returns CDR1 MDHEN and CDR2 SYDVKM. The TCR alpha and TCR beta cDNA libraries, bearing sample barcodes and UMIs, were generated by 5'RACE using constant-segment primers. In TCRdb, the 5' RACE reads were re-called with MiXCR into one record per CDR3 protein. Here the sample spans under 400,000 distinct CDR3 sequences, around 30% being singletons. Sequencing was performed on PBMCs or a T cell subset sorted from them (not recorded which). The sequence was collected from an adult woman who had mild COVID-19 (a few samples of this study predate the infection). Cell type and time point are not known. The rearrangement uses TRBV28 and TRBJ1-1; possibly TRBD1 for D (6 bases). CDR3 sequence: CASSFGGRDTEAFF. As DNA, the CDR3 is TGTGCCAGCAGTTTTGGGGGGCGAGACACTGAAGCTTTCTTT.